These 19 T cell receptor beta chains originate from one sample sequenced in a study of blood T cell repertoires in COVID-19. The table came from immunoSEQ multiplex PCR; TCRdb's copy has only in-frame clones and leaves some out. The sample lists 55,000 to 70,000 clones, about 91% seen once, with about 2.1% in the top ten. The sequencing sample was made of peripheral blood. These receptor sequences come from a man aged 60 to 69 with acute or convalescent COVID-19.

DNA of the CDR3: TGTGCCAGCAGCAAAGTGGGGGGGAACAGGGAAGGTTCTTTTGGTGAAAAACTGTTTTTT. It codes for CASSKVGGNREGSFGEKLFF. The chain employs TRBV21-1 and TRBJ1-4. TRBV21-1 is a listed pseudogene. CDR3 length: 20 amino acids.

The chain couples TRBV27 to TRBJ2-2; 7 bases are shared with TRBD1. The junction had 22 bases not matched to a gene; V was cut back by 4 bases and J by 5 bases. Germline loops: CDR1 MNHEY, CDR2 SMNVEV (reference sequence). This CDR3 is built from 20 residues. The CDR3 sequence: CASSSYRGAVGVRETGELFF. CDR3 DNA sequence: TGTGCCAGCAGTTCGTACAGGGGAGCGGTGGGGGTGAGGGAAACCGGGGAGCTGTTTTTT.

CDR3 protein: CASSALTGGTGRNTIYF. As DNA, the CDR3 is TGTGCCAGCAGCGCCCTGACCGGGGGAACTGGTAGAAACACCATATATTTT. The genes are TRBV5-6 and TRBJ1-3, with a tentative D call TRBD1 (5 bases). Germline CDR1 SGHDT, CDR2 YYEEEE. Trimming removed 4 bases from V and 5 bases from J, with 22 bases in between. The CDR3 contains 17 residues.

This clone showed up just a few times. The genes are TRBV7-3 and TRBJ2-3; TRBD1 matches at 7 bases. CDR1 SGHTA and CDR2 FQGTGA come from the germline V gene. The CDR3 covers 14 residues. The ends lost 5 bases at V and 5 bases at J; junction bases unmatched: 7. This chain's CDR3 is CASSPEQGLDTQYF. The CDR3 DNA follows: TGTGCCAGCAGCCCCGAACAGGGGTTAGATACGCAGTATTTT.

V is TRBV7-9 and J is TRBJ1-4; tentative D call: TRBD1 (5 bases). There are 17 residues in the CDR3. The V and J ends lost 0 bases and 0 bases respectively, with 11 bases between them. Germline V CDR1 and CDR2: SEHNR, FQNEAQ (reference sequence). The CDR3 DNA reads TGTGCCAGCAGCTTAGCGCTCAGGGCGGCAACTAATGAAAAACTGTTTTTT. Amino acid sequence: CASSLALRAATNEKLFF.

This clone was seen a single time. V usage is TRBV15 and J usage is TRBJ2-5, with TRBD2 matching over 10 bases. Germline V gene data show CDR1 as LNHNV and CDR2 as YYDKDF (reference sequence). Losses at the gene ends were 10 bases for V and 0 bases for J; bases not matched to a gene: 5. The CDR3 length is 14 residues. The CDR3 sequence: CAINLAGDQETQYF. The CDR3 nucleotides are TGTGCCATCAATCTAGCGGGAGACCAAGAGACCCAGTACTTC.

The rearrangement links TRBV21-1 to TRBJ2-5; the table gives TRBD1 as D, unverified against the DNA. TRBV21-1 is a documented pseudogene. This CDR3 spans 16 amino acids. CDR3 sequence: CASSMPGQGFQETQYF. CDR3 bases: TGTGCCAGCAGCATGCCGGGACAGGGGTTCCAAGAGACCCAGTACTTC.

This clone was counted a single time. The chain employs TRBV5-4 and TRBJ2-2; 8 bases align to TRBD2. This CDR3 is built from 17 residues. Germline trimming cut 4 bases from V and 4 bases from J; bases unmatched to any gene: 12. Germline values: CDR1 SGHNT, CDR2 YYREEE (reference sequence). Written as DNA, the CDR3 is TGTGCCAGCAGCCCCCTTGGCGGGAGGAAGGGCACCGGGGAGCTGTTTTTT. Translating it yields CASSPLGGRKGTGELFF.

V usage is TRBV27 and J usage is TRBJ1-1; 7 bases are shared with TRBD1. V shed 4 bases, J shed 1 base, and the junction held 9 bases outside the gene matches. The CDR3 sequence is 16 residues long. Germline CDR1 and CDR2: MNHEY and SMNVEV (reference sequence). The CDR3 is CASSYTGVLRNTEAFF. The CDR3, as DNA: TGTGCCAGCAGTTACACAGGGGTCCTCAGGAACACTGAAGCTTTCTTT.

The CDR3 DNA follows: TGCAGCGGGCAGACAGGGCTCCAAGAGACCCAGTACTTC. As protein: CSGQTGLQETQYF. The chain has TRBV29-1 and TRBJ2-5; 7 bases match TRBD1. Trimming cost V 7 bases and J 1 base; bases outside gene matches: 6. The germline gives CDR1 SQVTM, CDR2 ANQGSEA. There are 13 residues in the CDR3.

The chain links TRBV30 to TRBJ2-5, with D possibly matching TRBD1 (5 bases). The V gene's germline CDR1 is GTSNPN and CDR2 SVGIG (reference sequence). Deletions cut 3 bases from V and 4 bases from J, with 15 bases between. The CDR3 is 14 amino acids. This chain's CDR3 is CAWSQGYQRETQYF. The CDR3 DNA sequence: TGTGCCTGGAGCCAGGGATACCAAAGAGAGACCCAGTACTTC.

The V and J genes are TRBV29-1 and TRBJ1-1, with 8 bases identical to TRBD1. There are 12 residues in the CDR3. The V gene's germline CDR1 is SQVTM and CDR2 ANQGSEA. V dropped 7 bases and J dropped 4; count of bases not matched to a gene: 5. The CDR3 DNA follows: TGCAGCGGCGACAGGGGTGGCACTGAAGCTTTCTTT. This translates into CSGDRGGTEAFF.

V is TRBV6-5 and J is TRBJ1-1; a possible D gene is TRBD1 (6 bases). Germline V gene data show CDR1 as MNHEY and CDR2 as SVGAGI. Deletions cut 5 bases from V and 7 bases from J, with 17 bases between. The CDR3 loop spans 14 amino acids. The CDR3 DNA reads TGTGCCAGCAGTCCGGGACAACCTTCTCTTGAAGCTTTCTTT. Translation gives CASSPGQPSLEAFF.

This chain joins TRBV12-5 and TRBJ1-1; 7 nucleotides match TRBD1. Trimming at V came to 2 bases and at J to 3 bases, leaving 9 bases not matched to a gene. The germline V gene encodes CDR1 LGHNT and CDR2 FRNRAP. There are 16 residues in the CDR3. The CDR3 is CASGLKTGERDTEAFF. The CDR3, as DNA: TGTGCTAGTGGTTTGAAAACAGGGGAAAGGGACACTGAAGCTTTCTTT.

CDR3 in amino acids: CASSSTGMYGYTF. The CDR3, as DNA: TGCGCCAGCAGCTCGACAGGGATGTATGGCTACACCTTC. The chain is built from TRBV5-1 and TRBJ1-2; TRBD1 matches 7 bases. The ends lost 3 bases at V and 5 bases at J; junction bases unmatched: 4. Germline V gene data show CDR1 as SGHRS and CDR2 as YFSETQ. This CDR3 has 13 amino acids.

The chain couples TRBV2 to TRBJ1-4; maybe TRBD1 (5 bases). Trimming took off 2 bases at V and 11 bases at J, with 15 bases between the two ends. Germline CDR1 is SNHLY and CDR2 is FYNNEI. The CDR3 has 14 amino acids. CDR3 DNA sequence: TGTGCCAGCAGTGAATCCAGGGAAATGAGGAAACTGTTTTTT. It codes for CASSESREMRKLFF.

This clone was observed a single time. The J gene is TRBJ1-1, the V gene TRBV27, with a weak D call TRBD1 (5 bases). The CDR3 is made up of 15 amino acids. The germline V and J ends were trimmed by 6 bases and 2 bases, with 16 bases remaining between them. The germline gives CDR1 MNHEY, CDR2 SMNVEV (reference sequence). The CDR3 nucleotides are TGTGCCAGCAGCCCGAGAAGTCAGGGCAACACTGAAGCTTTCTTT. As protein: CASSPRSQGNTEAFF.

The V gene is TRBV6-4, the J gene TRBJ2-1, with 9 bases that match TRBD2. The CDR3 has 16 residues. Germline V CDR1 and CDR2: MRHNA, SNTAGT. The V segment lost 5 bases and the J segment 7 bases; nucleotides outside the gene matches: 12. CDR3 protein: CASSLGGGRGSNEQFF. The CDR3 DNA sequence: TGTGCCAGCAGTCTGGGGGGCGGGAGGGGTAGTAATGAGCAGTTCTTC.

CDR3 protein: CASSPEGRLAGGEQYF. DNA of the CDR3: TGTGCCAGCTCACCAGAGGGTCGGCTAGCGGGAGGGGAGCAGTACTTC. The chain joins TRBV18 to TRBJ2-7; the match to TRBD2 covers 12 bases. Unmatched junction bases numbered 9, after V lost 2 bases and J lost 7 bases. In germline, CDR1 is KGHSH, CDR2 LQKENI. CDR3 length equals 16 residues. Using reference TRBV18 and TRBJ2-7 for the parts outside the CDR3, the full variable domain is NAGVMQNPRHLVRRRGQEARLRCSPMKGHSHVYWYRQLPEEGLKFMVYLQKENIIDESGMPKERFSAEFPKEGPSILRIQQVVRGDSAAYFCASSPEGRLAGGEQYFGPGTRLTVT.